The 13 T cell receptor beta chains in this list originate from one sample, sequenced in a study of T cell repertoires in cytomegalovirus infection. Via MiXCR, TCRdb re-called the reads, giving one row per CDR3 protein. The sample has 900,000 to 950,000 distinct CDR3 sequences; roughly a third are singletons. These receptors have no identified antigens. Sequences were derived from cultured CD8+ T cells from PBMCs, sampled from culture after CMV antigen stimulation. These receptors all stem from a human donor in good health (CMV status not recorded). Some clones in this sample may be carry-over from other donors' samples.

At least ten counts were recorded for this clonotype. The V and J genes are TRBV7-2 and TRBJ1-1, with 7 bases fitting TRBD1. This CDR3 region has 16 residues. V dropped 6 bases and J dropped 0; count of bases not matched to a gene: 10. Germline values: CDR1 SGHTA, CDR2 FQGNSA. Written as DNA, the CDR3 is TGTGCCAGCAGTTCGACAGGGCGATACATGAACACTGAAGCTTTCTTT. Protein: CASSSTGRYMNTEAFF.

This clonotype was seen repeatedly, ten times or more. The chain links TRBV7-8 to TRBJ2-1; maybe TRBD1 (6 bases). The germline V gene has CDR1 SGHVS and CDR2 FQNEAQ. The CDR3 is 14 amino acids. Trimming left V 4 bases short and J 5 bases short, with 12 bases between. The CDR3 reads CASSSPDRHNEQFF. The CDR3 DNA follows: TGTGCCAGCAGCTCGCCAGACAGGCACAATGAGCAGTTCTTC.

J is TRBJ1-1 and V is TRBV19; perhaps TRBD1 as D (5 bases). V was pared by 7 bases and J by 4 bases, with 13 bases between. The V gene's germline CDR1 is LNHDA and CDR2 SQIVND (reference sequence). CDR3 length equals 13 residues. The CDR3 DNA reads TGTGCCAGTAAATTAGGGGATTTCACTGAAGCTTTCTTT. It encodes CASKLGDFTEAFF.

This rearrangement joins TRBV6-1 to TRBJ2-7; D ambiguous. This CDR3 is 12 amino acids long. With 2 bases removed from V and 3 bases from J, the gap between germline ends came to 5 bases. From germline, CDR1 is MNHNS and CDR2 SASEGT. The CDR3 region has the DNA TGTGCCAGCAGTGAAAGTTACTACGAGCAGTACGTC. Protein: CASSESYYEQYV.

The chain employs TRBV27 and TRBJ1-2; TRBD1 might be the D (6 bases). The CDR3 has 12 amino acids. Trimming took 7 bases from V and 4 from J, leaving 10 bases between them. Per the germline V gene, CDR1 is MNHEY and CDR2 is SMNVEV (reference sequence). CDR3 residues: CASKKGGYGYTF. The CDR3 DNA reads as TGTGCCAGCAAAAAAGGGGGCTATGGCTACACCTTC.

CDR3 in DNA: TGTGCCAGTCTATACAGGGTCGGGCACCCCGGGGAGCTGTTTTTT. It yields the protein CASLYRVGHPGELFF. The chain has TRBV19 and TRBJ2-2; tentatively, D is TRBD1 (6 bases). Germline assignment: CDR1 LNHDA and CDR2 SQIVND (reference sequence). Trimming pared 8 bases from V and 6 bases from J, leaving 19 bases between. The CDR3 has 15 residues.

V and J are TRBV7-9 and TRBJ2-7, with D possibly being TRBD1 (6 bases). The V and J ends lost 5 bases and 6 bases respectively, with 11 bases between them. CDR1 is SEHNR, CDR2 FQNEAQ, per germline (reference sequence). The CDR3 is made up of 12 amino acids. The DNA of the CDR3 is TGTGCCAGCAGCCCACAGGGTGCCGAGCAGTACTTC. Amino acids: CASSPQGAEQYF.

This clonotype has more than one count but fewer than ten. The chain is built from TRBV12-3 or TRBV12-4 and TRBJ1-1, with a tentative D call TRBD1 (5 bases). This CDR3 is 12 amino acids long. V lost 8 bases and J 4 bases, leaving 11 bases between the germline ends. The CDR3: CASGRVGTEAFF. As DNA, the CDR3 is TGTGCCAGCGGCAGGGTGGGCACTGAAGCTTTCTTT.

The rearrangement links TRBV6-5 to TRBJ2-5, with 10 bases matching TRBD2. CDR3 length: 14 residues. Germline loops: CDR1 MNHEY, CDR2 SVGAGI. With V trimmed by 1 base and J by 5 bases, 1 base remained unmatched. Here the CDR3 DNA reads TGTGCCAGCAGTTACTATAGCGGGGGGGAGACCCAGTACTTC. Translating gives CASSYYSGGETQYF.

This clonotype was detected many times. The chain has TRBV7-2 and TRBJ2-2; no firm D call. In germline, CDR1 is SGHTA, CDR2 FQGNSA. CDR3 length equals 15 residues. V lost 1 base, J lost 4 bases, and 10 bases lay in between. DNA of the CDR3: TGTGCCAGCAGCTTAGTAGGGTATGGCACCGGGGAGCTGTTTTTT. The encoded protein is CASSLVGYGTGELFF.

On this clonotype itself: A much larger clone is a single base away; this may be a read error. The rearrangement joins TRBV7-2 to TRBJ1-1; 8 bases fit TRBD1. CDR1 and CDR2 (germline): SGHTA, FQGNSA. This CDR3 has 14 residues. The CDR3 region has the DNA TGTGCCAGCAGCTCGTACAGGGGGAACGCTGAAGCTTTCTTT. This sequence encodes CASSSYRGNAEAFF. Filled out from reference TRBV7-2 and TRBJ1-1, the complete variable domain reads GAGVSQSPSNKVTEKGKDVELRCDPISGHTALYWYRQSLGQGLEFLIYFQGNSAPDKSGLPSDRFSAERTGGSVSTLTIQRTQQEDSAVYLCASSSYRGNAEAFFGQGTRLTVV.

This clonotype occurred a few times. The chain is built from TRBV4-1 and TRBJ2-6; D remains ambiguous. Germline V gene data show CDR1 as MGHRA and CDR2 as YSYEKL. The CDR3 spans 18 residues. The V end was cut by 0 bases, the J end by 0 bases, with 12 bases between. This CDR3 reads CASSQDGRTYSGANVLTF. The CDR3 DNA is TGCGCCAGCAGCCAAGATGGCAGGACCTACTCTGGGGCCAACGTCCTGACTTTC.

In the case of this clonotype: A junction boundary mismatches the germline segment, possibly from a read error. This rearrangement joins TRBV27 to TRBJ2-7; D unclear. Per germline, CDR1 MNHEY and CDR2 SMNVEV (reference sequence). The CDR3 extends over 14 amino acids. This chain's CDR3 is CASSLMGSSHEQYF. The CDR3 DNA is TGTGCCAGCAGTTTAATGGGAAGCTCCCACGAGCAGTACTTC.